This T cell receptor (beta chain) was captured by sequencing in a study of blood T cell repertoires in COVID-19. Study context: Sites across the United States, Italy and Spain contributed samples from acute and convalescent COVID-19.

Data came from immunoSEQ multiplex PCR; TCRdb stores just in-frame clones and leaves some out. The sample yields 200,000 to 250,000 clones, approximately 85% seen once. V trimming: 5 bases; J trimming: 5 bases; junction bases outside the gene matches: 6. CDR3 size: 16 residues. Germline assignment: CDR1 SGHTA and CDR2 FQGTGA. Seattle's cohort entered during active infection and was followed longitudinally. V gene TRBV7-3 combines with J gene TRBJ2-5; TRBD2 agrees at 15 bases. Sequences were obtained from peripheral blood. This receptor was identified in a woman aged 70-85 years with COVID-19, enrolled during active disease. CDR3 DNA: TGTGCCAGCAGCCGGACTAGCGGGAGGGCCTCGGAGACCCAGTACTTC. Translating gives CASSRTSGRASETQYF.